The rows below give T cell receptor beta chains drawn from one sample of a study of T cells after posttransplantation cyclophosphamide. Sequenced by immunoSEQ multiplex PCR; TCRdb stores in-frame clones only, minus some. The table has 7,500 to 10,000 clones, about four fifths seen once; the top ten hold 15%. The material was PBMCs, obtained approximately 2,000 days after a stem cell transplant with posttransplant cyclophosphamide. These receptors originate from a female patient aged 40-49 years who received an allogeneic stem cell transplant from a related donor, was CMV-positive, and had no GVHD. The graft donor may have contributed some T cells. Each CDR3 is given with its conserved first and last residue. Fields, in order: CDR3 protein, CDR3 DNA, J gene, V gene, D gene, clone size. D genes are given only for firm matches. Clone size is shown for a subset of rows, as once, few, many or a class of expanded clone.

CDR3aa: CASSLAGGTSTDTQYF
CDR3nt: TGTGCCAGCAGTTTAGCGGGGGGGACCTCTACAGATACGCAGTATTTT
j_gene: TRBJ2-3
v_gene: TRBV6-4
d_gene: TRBD2
abundance: -

CDR3aa: CASSRTANTGELFF
CDR3nt: TGTGCCAGCAGCCGAACAGCTAACACCGGGGAGCTGTTTTTT
j_gene: TRBJ2-2
v_gene: TRBV7-8
d_gene: -
abundance: -

CDR3aa: CASSESPGNSNQPQHF
CDR3nt: TGCGCCAGCAGTGAGTCACCAGGGAATAGCAATCAGCCCCAGCATTTT
j_gene: TRBJ1-5
v_gene: TRBV10-2
d_gene: -
abundance: -

CDR3aa: CASSGTANSPLHF
CDR3nt: TGTGCCAGCTCCGGGACAGCCAATTCACCCCTCCACTTT
j_gene: TRBJ1-6
v_gene: TRBV11-2
d_gene: TRBD1
abundance: -

CDR3aa: CASSQGGQGFLNQPQHF
CDR3nt: TGCGCCAGCAGCCAAGGAGGACAGGGGTTTCTCAATCAGCCCCAGCATTTT
j_gene: TRBJ1-5
v_gene: TRBV4-1
d_gene: TRBD1
abundance: -

CDR3aa: CASSEWTSGRADTQYF
CDR3nt: TGTGCCAGTAGTGAATGGACTAGCGGACGGGCAGATACGCAGTATTTT
j_gene: TRBJ2-3
v_gene: TRBV19
d_gene: TRBD2
abundance: -

CDR3aa: CASSQDLVRANTGELFF
CDR3nt: TGTGCCAGCAGCCAAGATCTGGTCAGGGCAAACACCGGGGAGCTGTTTTTT
j_gene: TRBJ2-2
v_gene: TRBV14
d_gene: -
abundance: -

CDR3aa: CSAGGREGNTEAFF
CDR3nt: TGCAGCGCCGGGGGCAGGGAGGGGAACACTGAAGCTTTCTTT
j_gene: TRBJ1-1
v_gene: TRBV29-1
d_gene: -
abundance: -

CDR3aa: CASSSAGLAGGQETQYF
CDR3nt: TGTGCCAGCAGCTCCGCCGGACTAGCGGGGGGCCAAGAGACCCAGTACTTC
j_gene: TRBJ2-5
v_gene: TRBV7-2
d_gene: TRBD2
abundance: -

CDR3aa: CASGLVHPGGSNQPQHF
CDR3nt: TGTGCTAGTGGTTTGGTACACCCAGGGGGTAGCAATCAGCCCCAGCATTTT
j_gene: TRBJ1-5
v_gene: TRBV12-5
d_gene: TRBD1
abundance: -

CDR3aa: CASGGGETTDTQYF
CDR3nt: TGTGCTAGTGGGGGCGGGGAAACAACAGATACGCAGTATTTT
j_gene: TRBJ2-3
v_gene: TRBV12-5
d_gene: -
abundance: -

CDR3aa: CASSLGPGETEAFF
CDR3nt: TGTGCCAGCAGCTTAGGCCCAGGGGAGACTGAAGCTTTCTTT
j_gene: TRBJ1-1
v_gene: TRBV7-9
d_gene: -
abundance: -

CDR3aa: CASSFGGGGGYTF
CDR3nt: TGTGCCAGCAGCTTTGGAGGGGGCGGTGGCTACACCTTC
j_gene: TRBJ1-2
v_gene: TRBV7-2
d_gene: TRBD1
abundance: -

CDR3aa: CASSVFRGRGTDTQYF
CDR3nt: TGTGCCAGCAGCGTGTTTAGGGGGCGAGGCACAGATACGCAGTATTTT
j_gene: TRBJ2-3
v_gene: TRBV9
d_gene: TRBD1
abundance: -

CDR3aa: CASSLEMGGLVGYTF
CDR3nt: TGTGCCAGCAGCTTAGAAATGGGGGGGCTGGTTGGCTACACCTTC
j_gene: TRBJ1-2
v_gene: TRBV7-9
d_gene: -
abundance: -

CDR3aa: CASSSTYEAMDTQYF
CDR3nt: TGTGCCAGCAGCTCAACTTATGAGGCCATGGATACGCAGTATTTT
j_gene: TRBJ2-3
v_gene: TRBV13
d_gene: -
abundance: -

CDR3aa: CASSLMAGGRQETQYF
CDR3nt: TGTGCCAGCAGCTTAATGGCGGGGGGGCGTCAAGAGACCCAGTACTTC
j_gene: TRBJ2-5
v_gene: TRBV7-3
d_gene: TRBD2
abundance: -

CDR3aa: CATSRDGLGHQPQHF
CDR3nt: TGTGCCACCAGCAGAGATGGCCTGGGGCATCAGCCCCAGCATTTT
j_gene: TRBJ1-5
v_gene: TRBV15
d_gene: -
abundance: -

CDR3aa: CASSPAWGTDNSPLHF
CDR3nt: TGCGCCAGCAGCCCAGCTTGGGGGACAGATAATTCACCCCTCCACTTT
j_gene: TRBJ1-6
v_gene: TRBV4-1
d_gene: TRBD1
abundance: -

CDR3aa: CASSLGWLSPLHF
CDR3nt: TGTGCCAGCAGTTTAGGCTGGCTTTCACCCCTCCACTTT
j_gene: TRBJ1-6
v_gene: TRBV28
d_gene: -
abundance: few

CDR3aa: CASRNRGQSGANVLTF
CDR3nt: TGTGCCAGTAGAAACAGGGGGCAGTCTGGGGCCAACGTCCTGACTTTC
j_gene: TRBJ2-6
v_gene: TRBV19
d_gene: TRBD1
abundance: -

CDR3aa: CASSVLGLVTGELFF
CDR3nt: TGTGCCAGCAGCGTGCTGGGGCTAGTAACCGGGGAGCTGTTTTTT
j_gene: TRBJ2-2
v_gene: TRBV9
d_gene: -
abundance: -

CDR3aa: CASSFGDTGELFF
CDR3nt: TGTGCCAGCAGTTTCGGTGATACCGGGGAGCTGTTTTTT
j_gene: TRBJ2-2
v_gene: TRBV27
d_gene: -
abundance: -

CDR3aa: CASSPRTSKIDTQYF
CDR3nt: TGTGCCAGCAGCCCCCGGACTAGTAAAATAGATACGCAGTATTTT
j_gene: TRBJ2-3
v_gene: TRBV7-9
d_gene: TRBD2
abundance: medium-sized

CDR3aa: CASSINEGASSTDTQYF
CDR3nt: TGTGCCAGTAGTATAAACGAGGGGGCCTCAAGCACAGATACGCAGTATTTT
j_gene: TRBJ2-3
v_gene: TRBV19
d_gene: TRBD1
abundance: -

CDR3aa: CASILGPYSNQPQHF
CDR3nt: -
j_gene: TRBJ1-5
v_gene: TRBV6-1
d_gene: -
abundance: -

CDR3aa: CASSTGTVNEKLFF
CDR3nt: TGTGCCAGTTCAACGGGAACAGTTAATGAAAAACTGTTTTTT
j_gene: TRBJ1-4
v_gene: TRBV25-1
d_gene: -
abundance: -

CDR3aa: CASKTPQQTRRYNEQFF
CDR3nt: TGTGCCAGCAAGACCCCCCAACAGACCCGGCGATACAATGAGCAGTTCTTC
j_gene: TRBJ2-1
v_gene: TRBV2
d_gene: -
abundance: once

CDR3aa: CASSFRTENSPLHF
CDR3nt: TGTGCCAGTAGTTTCAGGACAGAGAATTCACCCCTCCACTTT
j_gene: TRBJ1-6
v_gene: TRBV19
d_gene: -
abundance: few

CDR3aa: CASSQSSGGNTGELFF
CDR3nt: TGCGCCAGCAGCCAATCCAGCGGGGGGAACACCGGGGAGCTGTTTTTT
j_gene: TRBJ2-2
v_gene: TRBV4-1
d_gene: TRBD2
abundance: -

CDR3aa: CASSSTTSGASRYF
CDR3nt: TGTGCCAGCAGCTCCACTACTAGCGGGGCCTCGCGATACTTC
j_gene: TRBJ2-7
v_gene: TRBV7-2
d_gene: TRBD2
abundance: -

CDR3aa: CASSLADRVSGGYTF
CDR3nt: TGTGCCAGCAGCTTAGCGGACAGGGTTTCCGGTGGCTACACCTTC
j_gene: TRBJ1-2
v_gene: TRBV7-9
d_gene: TRBD1
abundance: -

CDR3aa: CASSLGGTGIYEQYF
CDR3nt: TGTGCCAGCAGCTTAGGCGGGACAGGGATCTACGAGCAGTACTTC
j_gene: TRBJ2-7
v_gene: TRBV11-2
d_gene: TRBD1
abundance: -

CDR3aa: CASSPLPGQGIIEQYF
CDR3nt: TGTGCCAGCAGTCCACTTCCGGGACAGGGAATAATCGAGCAGTACTTC
j_gene: TRBJ2-7
v_gene: TRBV28
d_gene: TRBD1
abundance: -

CDR3aa: CASSLDRANSPLHF
CDR3nt: TGCGCCAGCAGCTTGGACAGGGCCAATTCACCCCTCCACTTT
j_gene: TRBJ1-6
v_gene: TRBV5-1
d_gene: -
abundance: -

CDR3aa: CASSFGQGNEQFF
CDR3nt: TGTGCCAGCAGCTTTGGCCAGGGGAATGAGCAGTTCTTC
j_gene: TRBJ2-1
v_gene: TRBV7-9
d_gene: -
abundance: -

CDR3aa: CSVAGGGRQFF
CDR3nt: TGCAGCGTTGCCGGGGGGGGACGTCAGTTCTTC
j_gene: TRBJ2-1
v_gene: TRBV29-1
d_gene: TRBD2
abundance: -

CDR3aa: CASSTSQLIGDWRELAKNIQYF
CDR3nt: TGCGCCAGCAGCACCTCCCAACTCATCGGTGATTGGAGAGAACTAGCCAAAAACATTCAGTACTTC
j_gene: TRBJ2-4
v_gene: TRBV5-1
d_gene: -
abundance: -

CDR3aa: CASSGGQNSNQPQHF
CDR3nt: TGTGCCAGCAGCGGGGGACAGAATAGCAATCAGCCCCAGCATTTT
j_gene: TRBJ1-5
v_gene: TRBV6-1
d_gene: TRBD1
abundance: -

CDR3aa: CASSVEPGQNYGYTF
CDR3nt: TGTGCCAGCAGCGTAGAGCCGGGACAGAACTATGGCTACACCTTC
j_gene: TRBJ1-2
v_gene: TRBV9
d_gene: TRBD1
abundance: -

CDR3aa: CASSRRGTGNTIYF
CDR3nt: TGTGCCAGCAGCCGACGGGGAACTGGAAACACCATATATTTT
j_gene: TRBJ1-3
v_gene: TRBV13
d_gene: -
abundance: once

CDR3aa: CATSRELAESYTQYF
CDR3nt: TGTGCCACCAGCAGAGAACTAGCGGAGTCCTATACGCAGTATTTT
j_gene: TRBJ2-3
v_gene: TRBV15
d_gene: TRBD2
abundance: medium-sized

CDR3aa: CATSNGLNEKLFF
CDR3nt: TGTGCCACCAGCAACGGACTTAATGAAAAACTGTTTTTT
j_gene: TRBJ1-4
v_gene: TRBV15
d_gene: -
abundance: -

CDR3aa: CASSSRSTGWAFF
CDR3nt: TGTGCCAGCAGCTCCCGCTCAACAGGGTGGGCTTTCTTT
j_gene: TRBJ1-1
v_gene: TRBV7-2
d_gene: -
abundance: few

CDR3aa: CAIPGTGGFKNTEAFF
CDR3nt: TGCGCCATCCCCGGGACAGGGGGTTTTAAGAACACTGAAGCTTTCTTT
j_gene: TRBJ1-1
v_gene: TRBV10-1
d_gene: TRBD1
abundance: -

CDR3aa: CASSLERDRGSRSEDTQYF
CDR3nt: TGTGCCAGCAGCTTAGAAAGGGACAGGGGATCCCGATCGGAAGATACGCAGTATTTT
j_gene: TRBJ2-3
v_gene: TRBV7-2
d_gene: TRBD1
abundance: -

CDR3aa: CASSDPCGRSSGEYF
CDR3nt: TGTGCCAGCAGTGACCCCTGTGGGAGGAGCAGTGGGGAGTACTTC
j_gene: TRBJ2-7
v_gene: TRBV6-4
d_gene: -
abundance: -

CDR3aa: CSVGGQGGAEAFF
CDR3nt: TGCAGCGTTGGGGGGCAGGGGGGTGCTGAAGCTTTCTTT
j_gene: TRBJ1-1
v_gene: TRBV29-1
d_gene: TRBD1
abundance: large

CDR3aa: CASSQEGGNKAFF
CDR3nt: TGCGCCAGCAGCCAAGAGGGGGGAAACAAAGCTTTCTTT
j_gene: TRBJ1-1
v_gene: TRBV4-1
d_gene: -
abundance: -

CDR3aa: CASTDVRTKNYGYTF
CDR3nt: TGTGCCAGCACCGATGTGCGGACAAAAAACTATGGCTACACCTTC
j_gene: TRBJ1-2
v_gene: TRBV2
d_gene: -
abundance: few

CDR3aa: CASSLYYRGRTEAGELFF
CDR3nt: TGTGCCAGCAGTTTATATTACAGGGGGCGAACCGAGGCCGGGGAGCTGTTTTTT
j_gene: TRBJ2-2
v_gene: TRBV28
d_gene: TRBD1
abundance: -